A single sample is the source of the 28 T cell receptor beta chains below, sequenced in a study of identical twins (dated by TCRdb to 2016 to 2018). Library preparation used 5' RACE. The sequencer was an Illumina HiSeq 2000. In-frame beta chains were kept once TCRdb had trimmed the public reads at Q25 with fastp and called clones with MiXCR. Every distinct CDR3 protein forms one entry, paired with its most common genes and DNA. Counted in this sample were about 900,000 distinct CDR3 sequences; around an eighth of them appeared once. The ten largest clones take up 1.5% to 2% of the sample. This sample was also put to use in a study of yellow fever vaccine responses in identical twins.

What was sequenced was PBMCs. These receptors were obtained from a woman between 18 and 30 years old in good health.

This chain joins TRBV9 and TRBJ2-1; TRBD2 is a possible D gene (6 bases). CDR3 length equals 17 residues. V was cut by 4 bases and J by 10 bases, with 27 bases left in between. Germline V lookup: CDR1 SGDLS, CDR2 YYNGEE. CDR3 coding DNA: TGTGCCAGCAGCTCCCCGCTAGCGACGCTCGGGAAGTCGGAGCAGTTCTTC. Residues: CASSSPLATLGKSEQFF. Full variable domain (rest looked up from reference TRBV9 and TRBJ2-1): DSGVTQTPKHLITATGQRVTLRCSPRSGDLSVYWYQQSLDQGLQFLIQYYNGEERAKGNILERFSAQQFPDLHSELNLSSLELGDSALYFCASSSPLATLGKSEQFFGPGTRLTVL.

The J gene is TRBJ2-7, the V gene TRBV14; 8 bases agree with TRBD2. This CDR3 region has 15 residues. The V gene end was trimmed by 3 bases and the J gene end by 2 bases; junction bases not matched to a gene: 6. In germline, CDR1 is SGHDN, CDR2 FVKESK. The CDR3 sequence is CASSQTSGGPYEQYF. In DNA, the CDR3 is TGTGCCAGCAGCCAGACCAGCGGGGGCCCCTACGAGCAGTACTTC. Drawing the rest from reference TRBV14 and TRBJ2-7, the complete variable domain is EAGVTQFPSHSVIEKGQTVTLRCDPISGHDNLYWYRRVMGKEIKFLLHFVKESKQDESGMPNNRFLAERTGGTYSTLKVQPAELEDSGVYFCASSQTSGGPYEQYFGPGTRLTVT.

CDR3 sequence (DNA): TGTGCCAGCAGCTCCCCGAGGGGTAATTCACCCCTCCACTTT. Its translation: CASSSPRGNSPLHF. The rearrangement uses TRBV7-9 and TRBJ1-6; D possibly corresponds to TRBD1 (5 bases). From germline, CDR1 is SEHNR and CDR2 FQNEAQ (reference sequence). V shed 4 bases and J shed 6 bases, with 10 bases lying between them. The CDR3 runs to 14 residues.

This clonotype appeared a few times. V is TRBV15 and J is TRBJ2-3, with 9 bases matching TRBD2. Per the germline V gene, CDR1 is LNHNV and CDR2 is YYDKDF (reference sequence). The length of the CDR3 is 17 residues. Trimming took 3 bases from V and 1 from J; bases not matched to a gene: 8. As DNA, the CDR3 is TGTGCCACCAGCAGCCCCGCGGGGGGGCTTCGCACAGATACGCAGTATTTT. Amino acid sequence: CATSSPAGGLRTDTQYF.

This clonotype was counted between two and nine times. The CDR3 bases are TGTGCCAGCAGTATATCGGAAGCGGGAGGGGAAGCAGATACGCAGTATTTT. Translated, it gives CASSISEAGGEADTQYF. The chain couples TRBV7-3 to TRBJ2-3; TRBD2 aligns across 10 bases. Germline V lookup: CDR1 SGHTA, CDR2 FQGTGA. The V segment lost 6 bases and the J segment 4 bases; nucleotides outside the gene matches: 13. This CDR3 region has 17 residues.

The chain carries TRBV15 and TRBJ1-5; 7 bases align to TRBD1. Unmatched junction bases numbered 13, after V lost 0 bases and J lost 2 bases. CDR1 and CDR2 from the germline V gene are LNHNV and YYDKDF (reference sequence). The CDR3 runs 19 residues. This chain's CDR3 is CATSRDPLTGSSGNQPQHF. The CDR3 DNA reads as TGTGCCACCAGCAGAGATCCTTTGACAGGGAGTTCCGGCAATCAGCCCCAGCATTTT.

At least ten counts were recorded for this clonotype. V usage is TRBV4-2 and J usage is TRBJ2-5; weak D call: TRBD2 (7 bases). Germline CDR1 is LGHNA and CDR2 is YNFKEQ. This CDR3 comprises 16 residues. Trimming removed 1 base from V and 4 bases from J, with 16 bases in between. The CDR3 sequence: CASSQVGRGERETQYF. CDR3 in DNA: TGTGCCAGCAGCCAAGTGGGGAGGGGGGAACGAGAGACCCAGTACTTC.

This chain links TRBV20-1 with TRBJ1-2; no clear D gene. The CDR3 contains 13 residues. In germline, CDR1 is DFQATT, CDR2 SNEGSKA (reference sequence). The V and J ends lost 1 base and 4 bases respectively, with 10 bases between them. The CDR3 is CSARVGTSYGYTF. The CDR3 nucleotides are TGCAGTGCTAGAGTGGGCACCAGCTATGGCTACACCTTC.

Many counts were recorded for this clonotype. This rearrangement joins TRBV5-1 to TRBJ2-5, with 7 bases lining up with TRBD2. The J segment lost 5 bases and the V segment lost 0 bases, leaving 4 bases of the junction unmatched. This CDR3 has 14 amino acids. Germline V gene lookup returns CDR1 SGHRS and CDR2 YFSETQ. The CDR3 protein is CASSLGQGGETQYF. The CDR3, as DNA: TGCGCCAGCAGCTTGGGGCAGGGAGGGGAGACCCAGTACTTC.

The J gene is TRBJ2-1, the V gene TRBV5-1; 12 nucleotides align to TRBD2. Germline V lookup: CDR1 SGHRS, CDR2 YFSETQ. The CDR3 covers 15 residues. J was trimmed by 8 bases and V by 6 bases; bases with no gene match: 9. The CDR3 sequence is CASTPSGRALDEQFF. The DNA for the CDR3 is TGCGCCAGCACACCTAGCGGGAGGGCCTTGGATGAGCAGTTCTTC.

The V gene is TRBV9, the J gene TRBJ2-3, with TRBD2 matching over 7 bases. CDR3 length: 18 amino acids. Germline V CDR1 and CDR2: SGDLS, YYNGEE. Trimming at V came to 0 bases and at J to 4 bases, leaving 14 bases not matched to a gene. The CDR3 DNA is TGTGCCAGCAGCGTAGCTTCAGGGCTAGCGGCTCGCCCAGATACGCAGTATTTT. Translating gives CASSVASGLAARPDTQYF.

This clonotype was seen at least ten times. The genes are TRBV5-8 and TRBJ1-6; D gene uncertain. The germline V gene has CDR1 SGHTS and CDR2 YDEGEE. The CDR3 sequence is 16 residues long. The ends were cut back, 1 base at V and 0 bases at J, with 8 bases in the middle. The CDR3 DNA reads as TGTGCCAGCAGCTTGCGGTTAAGCTCCTATAATTCACCCCTCCACTTT. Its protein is CASSLRLSSYNSPLHF. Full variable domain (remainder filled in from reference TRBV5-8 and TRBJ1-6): EAGVTQSPTHLIKTRGQQATLRCSPISGHTSVYWYQQALGLGLQFLLWYDEGEERNRGNFPPRFSGRQFPNYSSELNVNALELEDSALYLCASSLRLSSYNSPLHFGNGTRLTVT.

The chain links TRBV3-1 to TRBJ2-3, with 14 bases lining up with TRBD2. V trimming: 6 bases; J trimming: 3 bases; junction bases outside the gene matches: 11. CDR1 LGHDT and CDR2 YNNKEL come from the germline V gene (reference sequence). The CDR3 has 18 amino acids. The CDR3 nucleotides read TGTGCCAGCAGTCCCGCGACTAGCGGGAGGGGTCGAACAGATACGCAGTATTTT. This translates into CASSPATSGRGRTDTQYF.

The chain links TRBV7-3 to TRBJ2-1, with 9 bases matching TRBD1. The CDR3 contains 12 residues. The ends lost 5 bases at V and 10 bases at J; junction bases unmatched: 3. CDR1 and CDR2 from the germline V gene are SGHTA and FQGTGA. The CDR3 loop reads CASSRDRGEQFF. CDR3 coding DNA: TGTGCCAGCAGCCGCGACAGGGGGGAGCAGTTCTTC.

CDR3 protein: CASSLRQHTDTQYF. In DNA form, the CDR3 reads TGTGCCAGCAGCTTAAGACAGCACACAGATACGCAGTATTTT. The chain carries TRBV7-3 and TRBJ2-3; maybe TRBD1 (5 bases). V was pared by 1 base and J by 2 bases, with 7 bases between. The CDR3 has 14 amino acids. CDR1 and CDR2 from the germline V gene are SGHTA and FQGTGA.

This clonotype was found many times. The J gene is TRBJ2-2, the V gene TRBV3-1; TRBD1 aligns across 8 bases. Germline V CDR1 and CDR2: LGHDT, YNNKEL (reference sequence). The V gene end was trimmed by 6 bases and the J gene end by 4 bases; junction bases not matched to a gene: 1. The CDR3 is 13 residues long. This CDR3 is CASRTGVTGELFF. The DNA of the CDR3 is TGTGCCAGCAGGACAGGGGTCACCGGGGAGCTGTTTTTT.

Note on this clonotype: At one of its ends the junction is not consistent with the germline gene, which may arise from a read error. The CDR3 loop is CASSSQGMKTEAFF. The CDR3 coding sequence is TGTGCCAGCAGCTCACAGGGTATGAAAACTGAAGCTTTCTTT. The chain carries TRBV11-3 and TRBJ1-1; TRBD1 is a possible D gene (6 bases). CDR1 is SGHNT and CDR2 is YENEEA in the germline V gene. CDR3 size: 14 residues.

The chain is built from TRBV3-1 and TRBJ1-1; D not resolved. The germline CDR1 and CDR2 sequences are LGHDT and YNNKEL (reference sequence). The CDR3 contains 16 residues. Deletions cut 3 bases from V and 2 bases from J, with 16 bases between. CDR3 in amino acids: CASSHTYAGGNTEAFF. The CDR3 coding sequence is TGTGCCAGCAGCCACACTTACGCAGGCGGCAACACTGAAGCTTTCTTT.

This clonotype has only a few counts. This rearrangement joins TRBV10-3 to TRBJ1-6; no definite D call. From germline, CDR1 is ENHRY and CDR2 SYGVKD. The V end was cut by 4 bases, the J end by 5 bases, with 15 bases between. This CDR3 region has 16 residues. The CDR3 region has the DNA TGTGCCATCAGTGGGAGTGTGGCATACAATAATTCACCCCTCCACTTT. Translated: CAISGSVAYNNSPLHF.

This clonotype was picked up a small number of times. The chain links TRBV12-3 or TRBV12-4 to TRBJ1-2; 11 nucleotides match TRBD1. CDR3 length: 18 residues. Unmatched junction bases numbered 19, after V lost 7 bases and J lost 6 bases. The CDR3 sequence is CASKLSTGQGVGANGYTF. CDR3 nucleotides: TGTGCCAGCAAATTAAGTACGGGACAGGGGGTAGGAGCGAATGGCTACACCTTC.

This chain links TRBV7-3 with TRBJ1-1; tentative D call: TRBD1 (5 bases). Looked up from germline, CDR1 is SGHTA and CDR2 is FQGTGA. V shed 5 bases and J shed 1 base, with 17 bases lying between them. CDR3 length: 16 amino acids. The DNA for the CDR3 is TGTGCCAGCAGCCTCCCAGATGAGGGGCCGAACACTGAAGCTTTCTTT. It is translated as CASSLPDEGPNTEAFF. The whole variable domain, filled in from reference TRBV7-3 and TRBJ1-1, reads GAGVSQTPSNKVTEKGKYVELRCDPISGHTALYWYRQSLGQGPEFLIYFQGTGAADDSGLPNDRFFAVRPEGSVSTLKIQRTERGDSAVYLCASSLPDEGPNTEAFFGQGTRLTVV.

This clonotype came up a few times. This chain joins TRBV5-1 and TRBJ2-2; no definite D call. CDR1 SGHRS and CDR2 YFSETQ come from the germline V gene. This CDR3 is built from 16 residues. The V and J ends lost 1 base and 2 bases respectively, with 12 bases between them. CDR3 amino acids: CASSLIETPNTGELFF. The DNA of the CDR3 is TGCGCCAGCAGCTTGATAGAAACACCCAACACCGGGGAGCTGTTTTTT.

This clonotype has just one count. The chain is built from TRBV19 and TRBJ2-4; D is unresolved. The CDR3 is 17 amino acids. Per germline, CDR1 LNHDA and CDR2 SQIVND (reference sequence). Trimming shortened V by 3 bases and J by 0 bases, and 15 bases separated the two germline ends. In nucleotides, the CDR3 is TGTGCCAGTAGTATTCCTTTAGACGTGCTAGCCAAAAACATTCAGTACTTC. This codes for CASSIPLDVLAKNIQYF. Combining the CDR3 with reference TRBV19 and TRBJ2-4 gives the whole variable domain DGGITQSPKYLFRKEGQNVTLSCEQNLNHDAMYWYRQDPGQGLRLIYYSQIVNDFQKGDIAEGYSVSREKKESFPLTVTSAQKNPTAFYLCASSIPLDVLAKNIQYFGAGTRLSVL.

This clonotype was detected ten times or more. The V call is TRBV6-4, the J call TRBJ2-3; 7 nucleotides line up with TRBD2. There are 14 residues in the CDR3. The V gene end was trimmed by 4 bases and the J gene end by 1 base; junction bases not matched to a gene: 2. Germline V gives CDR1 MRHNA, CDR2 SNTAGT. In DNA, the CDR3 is TGTGCCAGCAGTGCGGCGGGGGGCACAGATACGCAGTATTTT. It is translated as CASSAAGGTDTQYF.

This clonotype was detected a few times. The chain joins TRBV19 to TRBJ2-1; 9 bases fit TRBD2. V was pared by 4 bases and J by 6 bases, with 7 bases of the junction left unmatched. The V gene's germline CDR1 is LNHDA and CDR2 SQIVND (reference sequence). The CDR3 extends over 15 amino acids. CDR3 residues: CASSTGTSITNEQFF. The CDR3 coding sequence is TGTGCCAGTAGTACCGGGACTAGCATCACCAATGAGCAGTTCTTC.

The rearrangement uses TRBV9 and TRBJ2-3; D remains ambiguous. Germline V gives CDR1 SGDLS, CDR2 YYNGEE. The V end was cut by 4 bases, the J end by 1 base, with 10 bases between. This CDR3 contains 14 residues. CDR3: CASSPRSGTDTQYF. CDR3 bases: TGTGCCAGCAGCCCCCGATCGGGCACAGATACGCAGTATTTT.

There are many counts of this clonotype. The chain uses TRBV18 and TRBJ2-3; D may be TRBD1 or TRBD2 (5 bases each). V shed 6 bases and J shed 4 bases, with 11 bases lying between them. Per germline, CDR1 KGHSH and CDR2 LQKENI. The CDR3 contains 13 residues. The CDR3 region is CASSRGPSDTQYF. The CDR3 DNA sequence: TGTGCCAGCTCTCGGGGACCTTCAGATACGCAGTATTTT.

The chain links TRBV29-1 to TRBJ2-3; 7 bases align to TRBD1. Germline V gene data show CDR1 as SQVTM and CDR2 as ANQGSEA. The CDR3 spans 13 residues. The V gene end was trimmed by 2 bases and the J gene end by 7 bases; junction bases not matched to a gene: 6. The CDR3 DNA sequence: TGCAGCGTTGAAAGGGACAGCACGTATACGCAGTATTTT. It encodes CSVERDSTYTQYF.